This T cell receptor beta chain is drawn from a study of T cells in Graves' hyperthyroidism and ophthalmopathy (dated by TCRdb to the late 2010s). About the investigation overall: Peripheral blood was collected at initial diagnosis, before any treatment. The paper describes TCR Vbeta CDR3 sequencing of 135 peripheral blood samples, made up of about 40 ophthalmopathy patients, around 78 hyperthyroidism patients and about 17 progressor patients. A discovery cohort of about a hundred patients, roughly 40 with Graves' ophthalmopathy and about 58 with stable Graves' hyperthyroidism, was used to find distinguishing TCR V-J signatures. The roughly 99 discovery patients were divided at random into training and test sets in a 7:3 ratio. Whether ophthalmopathy could be predicted prospectively was tested in an independent validation cohort made up of 18 hyperthyroidism patients plus 17 patients who later progressed to ophthalmopathy. After blood sampling, hyperthyroidism patients were treated with methimazole at a starting dose of 30 mg daily, and ophthalmopathy patients were treated with high-dose intravenous methylprednisolone. In addition, the study compared T-cell repertoires in thyroid tissue and in blood from roughly 6 Graves' hyperthyroidism patients.

Stable Graves' hyperthyroidism was defined as the absence of progression to ophthalmopathy over 18 months of follow-up. Hyperthyroidism patients were aged 18 to 65 years and newly diagnosed, with disease duration of less than 2 months. The study excluded patients with uncontrolled infections, other autoimmune diseases, pregnancy or lactation. Clinical symptoms, serum thyroxine and TRAb, thyroid ultrasound, and orbital computed tomography formed the basis for the diagnoses. Ficoll-Paque density gradient centrifugation was used to isolate PBMCs from about 9 ml of fresh peripheral blood. Total RNA was extracted with Trizol reagent, and quality was checked on an Agilent 2100 Bioanalyzer. Overall results and qualifications from the work: During validation, the model predicted progression to ophthalmopathy a median of approximately 6 months ahead of onset, with almost 71% sensitivity and 72.22% specificity. Blood samples also contained most of the expanded thyroid clonotypes (frequency above 0.001), which suggests that blood repertoires may reflect thyroid immune responses. A 13 V-J signature model separated ophthalmopathy from stable hyperthyroidism, with approximately 87% sensitivity and 81.08% specificity in cross-validation and 80%/75% in testing. Sample size was not statistically predetermined, and investigators were not blinded to group allocation.

The junction carries 11 bases between V and J, which are trimmed by 1 base and 8 bases respectively. CDR1 MGHDK and CDR2 SYGVNS were looked up in the germline V gene. Spanning cysteine to phenylalanine, the CDR3 consists of 13 amino acids. Just the 39-base CDR3 DNA is kept, in frame starting at base 1. This clonotype was recorded many times. The target of this receptor is not known. Base qualities are not at hand, and no much larger clone is one base apart. The TCR beta CDR3 regions were amplified from the RNA transcripts. For the first round of RT-PCR on the TCR CDR3, the HTBI primer set was used together with the Qiagen OneStep RT-PCR kit. Libraries were constructed in a second round of multiplex PCR, after which size selection and purification were performed. Sequencing of the libraries was done on an Illumina HiSeq2000 using paired-end 100 bp reads. In the original analysis: SOAPnuke was used to process the raw data, with reads discarded if the reads contained adapters or uncalled bases, had a mean Phred below 15, or lacked an exact constant-primer or identifier match. COPE v1.2.5 was used to merge high-quality paired reads, and clonotypes were defined as unique nucleotide sequences. MiTCR v1.1 was used to align the clonotypes against IMGT TRBV, TRBD and TRBJ reference segments. The analysis was restricted to V-J combinations with a frequency above 0.0001, which together covered about 99% of the repertoires. The TCS score was defined as F50 (clonal expansion) divided by E x V (chaos), with BLOSUM62-based TCRdist calculated between CDR3 peptides within each V-J. Welch's t-statistics and random forest reduced 450 to 600 V-J features to about 12, which were used in a naive Bayes classifier (R e1071). The public reads were run again by TCRdb, first through fastp at Q25 and then through MiXCR, and only productive beta chains were kept. Each record represents a unique CDR3 protein, reported with the most common genes and DNA among its rows. The V and J calls, along with clone size, are taken from TCRdb and not from the paper's own processing. This sample has hundreds of thousands of distinct CDR3 sequences in its table, and roughly 15% of those were observed once. The top ten constitute roughly 10% of the sample.

The TCR was taken from a woman between 18 and 29 years old with Graves' hyperthyroidism. The rearrangement joined TRBV25-1 to TRBJ1-2; no D gene call is confident. The sample comprised blood. The CDR3 reads CASSELGSWGYTF. The DNA sequence reads TGTGCCAGCAGTGAATTAGGCTCTTGGGGCTACACCTTC.